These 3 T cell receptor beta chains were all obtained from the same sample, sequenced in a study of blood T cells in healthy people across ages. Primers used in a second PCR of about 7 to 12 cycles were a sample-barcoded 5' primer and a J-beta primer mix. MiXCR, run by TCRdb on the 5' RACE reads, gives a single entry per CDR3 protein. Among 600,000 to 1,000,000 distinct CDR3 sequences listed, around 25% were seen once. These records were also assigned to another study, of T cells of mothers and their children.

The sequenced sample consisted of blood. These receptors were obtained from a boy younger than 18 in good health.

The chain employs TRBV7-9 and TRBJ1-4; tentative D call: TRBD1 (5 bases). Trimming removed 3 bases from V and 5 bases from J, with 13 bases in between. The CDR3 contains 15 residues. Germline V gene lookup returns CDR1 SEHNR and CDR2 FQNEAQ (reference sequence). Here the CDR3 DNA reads TGTGCCAGCAGCTTCAGCGGGGACCAAAATGAAAAACTGTTTTTT. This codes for CASSFSGDQNEKLFF.

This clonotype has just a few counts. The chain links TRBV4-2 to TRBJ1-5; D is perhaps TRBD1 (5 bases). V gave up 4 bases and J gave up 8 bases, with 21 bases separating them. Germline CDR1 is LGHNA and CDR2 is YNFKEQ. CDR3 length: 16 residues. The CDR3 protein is CASSREQGPEGEPQHF. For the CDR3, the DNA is TGTGCCAGCAGCCGGGAGCAGGGACCCGAAGGGGAGCCCCAGCATTTT.

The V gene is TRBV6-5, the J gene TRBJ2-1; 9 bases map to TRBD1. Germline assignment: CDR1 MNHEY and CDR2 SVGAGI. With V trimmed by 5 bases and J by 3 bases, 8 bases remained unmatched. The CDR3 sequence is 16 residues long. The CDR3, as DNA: TGTGCCAGCAGTAAAACCGGGACAGGGAACTACAATGAGCAGTTCTTC. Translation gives CASSKTGTGNYNEQFF.